This passage covers 2 T cell receptor beta chains from one sample sequenced in a study of human T cells and chemical hapten exposure. As to time point: patch test 2, 6 weeks after DPC sensitization. Treatment meaning: therapeutic diphenylcyclopropenone sensitization with weekly scalp DPC. MiXCR, run by TCRdb on the RACE reads, gives a single entry per CDR3 protein. Of roughly 150,000 distinct CDR3 sequences listed, 10% to 15% are singletons. The specimen comprised whole blood, sampled in connection with sensitization to the hapten diphenylcyclopropenone (DPC). These receptors all come from a woman in her forties or fifties with alopecia areata. Some clones in this sample may be carry-over from other donors' samples.

J is TRBJ2-1 and V is TRBV12-3 or TRBV12-4; D unresolved. The CDR3 loop spans 14 amino acids. V was cut by 2 bases and J by 7 bases, with 12 bases left in between. The CDR3 nucleotides read TGTGCCAGCAGTTTATCTCTGGGTCGTAATGAGCAGTTCTTC. This gives the protein CASSLSLGRNEQFF.

In this sample, this clonotype turned up many times. The V call is TRBV30, the J call TRBJ1-1; perhaps TRBD1 as D (6 bases). V gave up 0 bases and J gave up 1 base, with 6 bases separating them. The CDR3 extends over 13 amino acids. The germline V gene encodes CDR1 GTSNPN and CDR2 SVGIG (reference sequence). DNA for the CDR3: TGTGCCTGGAGTGTACAGGGGAACACTGAAGCTTTCTTT. As protein: CAWSVQGNTEAFF.